The 23 T cell receptor beta chains below all came from one sample that was sequenced in a study of CD8 T cells in Susac syndrome. Reverse transcription of roughly 0.45 to 1 ug RNA was carried out with random hexamers. One entry per CDR3 protein results from TCRdb running MiXCR on the immunoSEQ multiplex PCR reads. The sample consists of about 200,000 distinct CDR3 sequences, approximately 95% of them appearing once. Sequenced material: CD4+ T cells from PBMCs. The receptors were gathered from a human donor with multiple sclerosis.

This clonotype was recorded only once. V is TRBV30 and J is TRBJ1-1, with D tentatively TRBD1 (5 bases). Trimming cost V 7 bases and J 3 bases, with 15 bases left between them. This CDR3 is 13 amino acids long. Looked up from germline, CDR1 is GTSNPN and CDR2 is SVGIG (reference sequence). The CDR3 here is CALGTEGDTEAFF. The CDR3 DNA reads TGTGCCTTGGGGACTGAGGGTGACACTGAAGCTTTCTTT.

The V call is TRBV12-3 or TRBV12-4, the J call TRBJ1-2; no firm D call. Trimming cost V 5 bases and J 7 bases, with 11 bases left between them. CDR3 size: 12 residues. The CDR3 region is CASSKSLGGYTF. The CDR3 region has the DNA TGTGCCAGCAGTAAATCCCTCGGTGGCTACACCTTC.

The rearrangement uses TRBV3-1 and TRBJ2-7; tentative D call: TRBD1 (6 bases). This CDR3 is 13 amino acids long. The germline CDR1 and CDR2 sequences are LGHDT and YNNKEL (reference sequence). Trimming removed 1 base at V and 6 bases at J, with 10 bases between. The CDR3 DNA reads as TGTGCCAGCAGCCAAGCAGGGGCGTCCGAGCAGTACGTC. Protein: CASSQAGASEQYV.

The V gene is TRBV20-1, the J gene TRBJ1-4; 10 bases map to TRBD1. Looked up from germline, CDR1 is DFQATT and CDR2 is SNEGSKA (reference sequence). This CDR3 is 15 amino acids long. V gave up 3 bases and J gave up 5 bases; unmatched junction bases: 6. This CDR3 is CSASGTGADNEKLFF. The CDR3 coding sequence is TGCAGTGCTAGCGGGACAGGGGCCGACAATGAAAAACTGTTTTTT.

The chain joins TRBV20-1 to TRBJ2-6; D perhaps matches TRBD1 (6 bases). The V gene lost 0 bases and the J gene lost 4 bases, with 19 bases spanning the gap. CDR3 length equals 18 residues. Looked up from germline, CDR1 is DFQATT and CDR2 is SNEGSKA (reference sequence). The CDR3 sequence is CSARDAARGRSGANVLTF. CDR3 nucleotides: TGCAGTGCTAGAGATGCGGCCAGGGGAAGATCCGGGGCCAACGTCCTGACTTTC.

The J gene is TRBJ1-2, the V gene TRBV19; D remains ambiguous. The V and J ends lost 3 bases and 4 bases respectively, with 15 bases between them. This CDR3 spans 15 amino acids. Germline CDR1 and CDR2: LNHDA and SQIVND (reference sequence). CDR3 DNA: TGTGCCAGTAGTATCAAGAGTCCACCCCTCTATGGCTACACCTTC. Protein product: CASSIKSPPLYGYTF.

The chain couples TRBV29-1 to TRBJ1-1, with D unresolved. Germline V gives CDR1 SQVTM, CDR2 ANQGSEA. V lost 7 bases, J lost 1 base, and 13 bases lay in between. CDR3 length: 13 amino acids. In nucleotides, the CDR3 is TGCAGCGCCCAACAGTTGGAGAACACTGAAGCTTTCTTT. As protein: CSAQQLENTEAFF.

This chain uses TRBV5-1 with TRBJ2-6; weak D call: TRBD1 (5 bases). The V and J ends lost 0 bases and 12 bases respectively, with 10 bases between them. Germline-derived CDR1 and CDR2 are SGHRS and YFSETQ. The length of the CDR3 is 13 residues. Here the CDR3 DNA reads TGCGCCAGCAGCTTGGACAGGTTTGGCGTCCTGACTTTC. As protein: CASSLDRFGVLTF.

The chain is built from TRBV18 and TRBJ2-5; no clear D gene. V lost 3 bases and J lost 1, with 12 bases in between. This CDR3 is 15 amino acids long. The germline V gene encodes CDR1 KGHSH and CDR2 LQKENI. CDR3 protein: CASSPNTGIQETQYF. The CDR3, as DNA: TGTGCCAGCTCACCCAACACCGGTATCCAAGAGACCCAGTACTTC.

The sample holds a few counts of this clonotype. The chain is built from TRBV7-3 and TRBJ2-3; D not certain. Germline lookup yields CDR1 SGHTA and CDR2 FQGTGA. The CDR3 runs to 13 residues. Trimming pared 4 bases from V and 2 bases from J, leaving 7 bases between. The CDR3 coding sequence is TGTGCCAGCAGCTCCACCAACACAGATACGCAGTATTTT. Translated: CASSSTNTDTQYF. The full variable domain, rest sourced from reference TRBV7-3 and TRBJ2-3, is GAGVSQTPSNKVTEKGKYVELRCDPISGHTALYWYRQSLGQGPEFLIYFQGTGAADDSGLPNDRFFAVRPEGSVSTLKIQRTERGDSAVYLCASSSTNTDTQYFGPGTRLTVL.

The chain uses TRBV7-9 and TRBJ1-1; D gene ambiguous. The V end was cut by 8 bases, the J end by 1 base, with 11 bases between. CDR1 and CDR2 from the germline V gene are SEHNR and FQNEAQ (reference sequence). The length of the CDR3 is 13 residues. CDR3 DNA: TGTGCCAGCCTAACGGCGGGGAACACTGAAGCTTTCTTT. It translates to CASLTAGNTEAFF.

This clonotype has only one observation. The rearrangement links TRBV24-1 to TRBJ2-1; TRBD1 aligns across 7 bases. Germline CDR1 KGHDR, CDR2 SFDVKD. The CDR3 contains 14 residues. Trimming cost V 5 bases and J 8 bases; bases outside gene matches: 8. CDR3 sequence reads: CATSAQTGVDEQFF. The CDR3 bases are TGTGCCACCAGTGCTCAAACAGGGGTAGATGAGCAGTTCTTC.

This sequence joins TRBV12-3 or TRBV12-4 and TRBJ1-1; 7 positions match TRBD1. V was clipped by 7 bases and J by 0 bases; unmatched bases: 5. The CDR3 covers 14 residues. CDR3 DNA sequence: TGTGCCAGCACCAACAGGGGCCTGAACACTGAAGCTTTCTTT. Translating it yields CASTNRGLNTEAFF.

CDR3 loop: CASSWNLNTEAFF. The CDR3 nucleotides are TGTGCCAGCAGCTGGAACCTGAACACTGAAGCTTTCTTT. The chain carries TRBV7-9 and TRBJ1-1; D is unclear. V was clipped by 4 bases and J by 0 bases, with 6 bases between them. The CDR3 runs to 13 residues. Germline lookup yields CDR1 SEHNR and CDR2 FQNEAQ (reference sequence).

The gene calls are TRBV6-1 and TRBJ2-1; D is perhaps TRBD1 (6 bases). Germline CDR1 is MNHNS and CDR2 is SASEGT. This CDR3 comprises 13 residues. The ends were cut back, 4 bases at V and 14 bases at J, with 18 bases in the middle. The CDR3 region has the DNA TGTGCCAGCAGTGCCCGGGACAATCGTGCAGAGTTCTTC. This encodes CASSARDNRAEFF.

The chain is built from TRBV18 and TRBJ1-4; D gene ambiguous. The CDR3 has 13 residues. Germline CDR1 KGHSH, CDR2 LQKENI. Trimming cost V 4 bases and J 7 bases, with 10 bases left between them. CDR3 sequence reads: CASSRGPGEKLFF. CDR3 bases: TGTGCCAGCTCACGCGGCCCAGGTGAAAAACTGTTTTTT.

The chain employs TRBV2 and TRBJ2-3, with D possibly TRBD1 on 5 matching bases. CDR3 length: 14 amino acids. The ends were cut back, 4 bases at V and 3 bases at J, with 11 bases in the middle. Germline V gene lookup returns CDR1 SNHLY and CDR2 FYNNEI. CDR3 loop: CASSGGWATDTQYF. The CDR3 DNA reads TGTGCCAGCAGTGGGGGCTGGGCAACAGATACGCAGTATTTT.

V gene TRBV29-1 combines with J gene TRBJ1-2; TRBD1 matches at 9 bases. The V and J ends lost 4 bases and 5 bases, in that order; junction bases with no gene match: 5. CDR1 SQVTM and CDR2 ANQGSEA come from the germline V gene. The CDR3 runs 13 residues. CDR3 protein: CSVAPDRGYGYTF. CDR3 coding DNA: TGCAGCGTTGCCCCGGACAGGGGTTATGGCTACACCTTC.

This clonotype was found once. V is TRBV19 and J is TRBJ1-1; a possible D gene is TRBD1 (6 bases). The V and J ends lost 3 bases and 1 base respectively, with 9 bases between them. The CDR3 sequence is 14 residues long. Germline assignment: CDR1 LNHDA and CDR2 SQIVND (reference sequence). This CDR3 is CASSIMTGNTEAFF. The DNA for the CDR3 is TGTGCCAGTAGTATCATGACAGGGAACACTGAAGCTTTCTTT.

V usage is TRBV7-3 and J usage is TRBJ1-1; TRBD1 might be the D (6 bases). Germline V CDR1 and CDR2: SGHTA, FQGTGA. V was shortened by 2 bases and J by 5 bases, with 12 bases between the two germline ends. The CDR3 sequence is 14 residues long. CDR3 protein: CASSLGGAGTEAFF. As DNA, the CDR3 is TGTGCCAGCAGCTTAGGGGGCGCTGGGACTGAAGCTTTCTTT. Using reference TRBV7-3 and TRBJ1-1 for the parts outside the CDR3, the full variable domain is GAGVSQTPSNKVTEKGKYVELRCDPISGHTALYWYRQSLGQGPEFLIYFQGTGAADDSGLPNDRFFAVRPEGSVSTLKIQRTERGDSAVYLCASSLGGAGTEAFFGQGTRLTVV.

The CDR3 nucleotides read TGTGCCAGCAGCTTACAGGCCTACGAGCAGTACGTC. This encodes CASSLQAYEQYV. This chain joins TRBV5-6 and TRBJ2-7; possibly TRBD1 for D (5 bases). V was clipped by 2 bases and J by 2 bases, with 5 bases between them. This CDR3 contains 12 residues. The germline V gene has CDR1 SGHDT and CDR2 YYEEEE.

The rearrangement uses TRBV7-3 and TRBJ1-1; D is possibly TRBD1 (5 bases). V lost 3 bases and J 3 bases, leaving 11 bases between the germline ends. Germline loops: CDR1 SGHTA, CDR2 FQGTGA. CDR3 length: 14 amino acids. In DNA form, the CDR3 reads TGTGCCAGCAGCTTCAACGGGGGTGACACTGAAGCTTTCTTT. Protein: CASSFNGGDTEAFF. The full variable domain, in which reference TRBV7-3 and TRBJ1-1 provide the parts outside the CDR3, is GAGVSQTPSNKVTEKGKYVELRCDPISGHTALYWYRQSLGQGPEFLIYFQGTGAADDSGLPNDRFFAVRPEGSVSTLKIQRTERGDSAVYLCASSFNGGDTEAFFGQGTRLTVV.

The V call is TRBV5-6, the J call TRBJ2-1, with 7 bases identical to TRBD1. The length of the CDR3 is 13 residues. With V trimmed by 4 bases and J by 6 bases, 4 bases remained unmatched. In germline, CDR1 is SGHDT, CDR2 YYEEEE. As DNA, the CDR3 is TGTGCCAGCAGCACACAGGGGTCCAATGAGCAGTTCTTC. It encodes CASSTQGSNEQFF.